This entry concerns a single T cell receptor (beta chain). What it binds is unknown. Unstimulated regulatory T cells (CD4+CD25+CD127-), CD4+CD25- non-regulatory cells, CD4 and CD8 cells were FACS-sorted from thawed PBMCs. Trimming removed 8 bases at V and 3 bases at J, with 18 bases between. The CDR3 length is 15 residues. The germline CDR1 and CDR2 sequences are SGHDN and FVKESK. These data originate in a study of Tregs in tolerant kidney transplant recipients. The table came from immunoSEQ multiplex PCR; TCRdb's copy has only in-frame clones and leaves some out. The profile shows around 74,000 clones, 98% of them singletons. Study outcomes and limitations: In tolerant patients, donor-specific Tregs outgrew total Tregs, suggesting antigen-driven expansion.

This clonotype originated in a human donor who received a combined kidney and bone marrow transplant. The chain carries TRBV14 and TRBJ2-3, with D perhaps TRBD2 (6 bases). The source was CD4+ T cells from blood, collected before the transplant. The CDR3 loop is CASRKRGFGTDTQYF. The CDR3, as DNA: TGTGCCAGCCGTAAACGGGGGTTCGGGACAGATACGCAGTATTTT.